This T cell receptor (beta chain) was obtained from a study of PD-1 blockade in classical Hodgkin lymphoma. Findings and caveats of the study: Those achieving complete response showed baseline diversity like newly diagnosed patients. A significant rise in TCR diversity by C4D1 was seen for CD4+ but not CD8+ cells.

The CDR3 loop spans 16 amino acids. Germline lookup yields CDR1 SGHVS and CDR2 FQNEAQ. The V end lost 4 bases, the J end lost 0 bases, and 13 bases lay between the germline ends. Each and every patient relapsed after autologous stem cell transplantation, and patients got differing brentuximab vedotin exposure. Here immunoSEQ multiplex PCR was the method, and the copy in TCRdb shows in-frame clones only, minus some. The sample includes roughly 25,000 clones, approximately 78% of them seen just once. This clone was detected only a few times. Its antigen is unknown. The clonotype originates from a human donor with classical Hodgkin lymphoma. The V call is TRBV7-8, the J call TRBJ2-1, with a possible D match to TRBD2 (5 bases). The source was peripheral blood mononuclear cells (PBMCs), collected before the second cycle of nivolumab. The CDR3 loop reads CASSSGVGSSYNEQFF. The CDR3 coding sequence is TGTGCCAGCAGCTCCGGGGTGGGGAGCTCCTACAATGAGCAGTTCTTC.